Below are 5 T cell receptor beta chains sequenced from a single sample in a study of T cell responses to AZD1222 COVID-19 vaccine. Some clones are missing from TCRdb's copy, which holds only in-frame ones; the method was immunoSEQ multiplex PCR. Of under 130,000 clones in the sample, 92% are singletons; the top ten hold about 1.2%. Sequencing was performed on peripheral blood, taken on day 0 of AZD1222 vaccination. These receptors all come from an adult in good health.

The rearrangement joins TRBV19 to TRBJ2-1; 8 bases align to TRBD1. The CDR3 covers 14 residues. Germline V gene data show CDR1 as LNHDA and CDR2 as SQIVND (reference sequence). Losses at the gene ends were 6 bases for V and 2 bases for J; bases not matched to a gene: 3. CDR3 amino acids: CASSLQGAYNEQFF. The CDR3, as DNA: TGTGCCAGTAGCTTACAGGGGGCCTACAATGAGCAGTTCTTC.

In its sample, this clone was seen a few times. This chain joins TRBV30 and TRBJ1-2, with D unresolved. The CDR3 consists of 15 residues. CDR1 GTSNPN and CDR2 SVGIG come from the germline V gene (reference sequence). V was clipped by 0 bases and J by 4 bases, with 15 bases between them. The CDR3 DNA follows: TGTGCCTGGAGTGTATCCAGCGCAGCTTCCTATGGCTACACCTTC. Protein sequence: CAWSVSSAASYGYTF.

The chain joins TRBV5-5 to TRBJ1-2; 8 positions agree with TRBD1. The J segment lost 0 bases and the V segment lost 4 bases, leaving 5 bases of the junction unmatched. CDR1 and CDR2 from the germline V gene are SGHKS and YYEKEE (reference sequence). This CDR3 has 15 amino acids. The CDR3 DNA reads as TGTGCCAGCAGCAGACAGGGGCTCCCTAACTATGGCTACACCTTC. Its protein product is CASSRQGLPNYGYTF.

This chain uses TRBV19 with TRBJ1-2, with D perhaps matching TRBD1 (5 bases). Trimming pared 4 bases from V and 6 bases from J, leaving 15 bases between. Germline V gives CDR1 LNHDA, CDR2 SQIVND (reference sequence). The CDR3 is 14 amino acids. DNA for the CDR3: TGTGCCAGTAGTACGCGGGACGGCTGGGATGGCTACACCTTC. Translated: CASSTRDGWDGYTF.

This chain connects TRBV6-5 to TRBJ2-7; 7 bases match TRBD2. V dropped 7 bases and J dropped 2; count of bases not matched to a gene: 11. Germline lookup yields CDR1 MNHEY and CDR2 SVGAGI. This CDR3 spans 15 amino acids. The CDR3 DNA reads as TGTGCCAGCACCCTATATGGGGGGGGGACCTACGAGCAGTACTTC. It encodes CASTLYGGGTYEQYF.